A selection of T cell receptor beta chains follows, all from one sample in a study of blood T cells in healthy people across ages. TCRdb processed the 5' RACE reads anew with MiXCR; each CDR3 protein has one entry. The table lists 1.5 million to 2 million distinct CDR3 sequences, 49% of them singletons, with 2% to 2.5% in the top ten. The sample taken for sequencing was blood. These receptors all stem from a woman in her thirties or forties in good health. Each CDR3 is given without its conserved first and last residue. Each record gives: V gene, CDR3 protein.

V gene: TRBV2
CDR3 protein: ASSEEAGGAYNEQF

V gene: TRBV5-1
CDR3 protein: ASSLPRDRPTDTQY

V gene: TRBV5-6
CDR3 protein: ASSLGPRAAYEQY

V gene: TRBV28
CDR3 protein: ASSTGTPIHEQY

V gene: TRBV12-5
CDR3 protein: ASGKVGYT

V gene: TRBV28
CDR3 protein: ASSTTGPASPLH

V gene: TRBV6-4
CDR3 protein: ASSRSGGLSYNEQF

V gene: TRBV4-2
CDR3 protein: ASSQREGAGANVLT

V gene: TRBV27
CDR3 protein: ASRHLPVGGSPLH

V gene: TRBV6-1
CDR3 protein: ASSEGGAGLREQY